These 5 T cell receptor beta chains originate from one sample sequenced in a study of blood T cell repertoires in COVID-19. Produced via immunoSEQ multiplex PCR; TCRdb's table is partial and in-frame only. The table lists 360,000 or so clones, just under 90% of them singletons. Material for sequencing was PBMCs or T cells enriched from blood (not recorded which). The receptor set was obtained from a woman under 40 who had recovered from COVID-19.

The chain links TRBV7-8 to TRBJ1-3; the D is unclear. Germline CDR1 is SGHVS and CDR2 is FQNEAQ. This CDR3 contains 16 residues. The V gene lost 1 base and the J gene lost 1 base, with 11 bases spanning the gap. This chain's CDR3 is CASSLVLVQSGNTIYF. The CDR3 DNA follows: TGTGCCAGCAGCTTAGTATTGGTACAGTCTGGAAACACCATATATTTT.

CDR3 residues: CSVISPGTQGLGYTF. CDR3 coding DNA: TGCAGCGTTATCTCTCCCGGGACGCAGGGGCTTGGCTACACCTTC. This chain connects TRBV29-1 to TRBJ1-2; tentatively, D is TRBD1 (6 bases). Trimming pared 5 bases from V and 7 bases from J, leaving 23 bases between. The germline CDR1 and CDR2 sequences are SQVTM and ANQGSEA. The CDR3 length is 15 residues.

In the case of this clone: At the DNA level, this CDR3 is encoded by other sequences in the same sample as well. V usage is TRBV4-3 and J usage is TRBJ1-2; D is perhaps TRBD1 (6 bases). The CDR3 is made up of 14 amino acids. The V and J ends lost 0 bases and 5 bases respectively, with 10 bases between them. Germline values: CDR1 LGHNA, CDR2 YSLEER. The CDR3 bases are TGCGCCAGCAGCCAAGATCGGGGGGCTTATGGCTACACCTTC. Protein: CASSQDRGAYGYTF.

The chain has TRBV19 and TRBJ2-3; 13 positions match TRBD2. Germline V gives CDR1 LNHDA, CDR2 SQIVND (reference sequence). The CDR3 sequence is 18 residues long. After removal of 6 bases from V and 0 bases from J, the junction contained 9 bases not matched to a gene. The DNA for the CDR3 is TGTGCCAGTAGCTCACTAGCGGGAGGGTTAACTAGCACAGATACGCAGTATTTT. The encoded protein is CASSSLAGGLTSTDTQYF.

The V gene is TRBV5-4, the J gene TRBJ2-3; TRBD1 matches 9 bases. This CDR3 is built from 16 residues. V lost 4 bases to trimming and J lost 2 bases; unmatched junction nucleotides: 8. CDR1 and CDR2 from the germline V gene are SGHNT and YYREEE (reference sequence). The CDR3 is CASSVPGQGFTDTQYF. In nucleotides, the CDR3 is TGTGCCAGCAGCGTCCCGGGACAGGGATTCACAGATACGCAGTATTTT.